The 18 T cell receptor beta chains below come from one sample, sequenced in a study of T cells in Graves' hyperthyroidism and ophthalmopathy. Authors of the study amplified TCR beta CDR3 regions from RNA transcripts. HTBI primers were used for first-round RT-PCR of the TCR CDR3. Via MiXCR, TCRdb re-called the multiplex PCR reads, giving one row per CDR3 protein. Here the sample spans around 520,000 distinct CDR3 sequences, roughly 15% being singletons. The specimen was blood. These TCRs come from a woman aged 40 to 50 with Graves' hyperthyroidism.

The rearrangement joins TRBV5-1 to TRBJ1-2; 12 nucleotides match TRBD1. Per the germline V gene, CDR1 is SGHRS and CDR2 is YFSETQ. The length of the CDR3 is 17 residues. After removal of 2 bases from V and 7 bases from J, the junction contained 12 bases not matched to a gene. In DNA, the CDR3 is TGCGCCAGCAGCTTACCCGGGACAGGGGGCGCGGGTGGTGGCTACACCTTC. Amino acid sequence: CASSLPGTGGAGGGYTF.

The sample holds a few counts of this clonotype. The rearrangement joins TRBV20-1 to TRBJ2-2, with D maybe TRBD1 (6 bases). Germline V CDR1 and CDR2: DFQATT, SNEGSKA (reference sequence). V lost 0 bases and J 14 bases, leaving 13 bases between the germline ends. This CDR3 region has 12 residues. The CDR3, as DNA: TGCAGTGCTAGAGATGAAACAGGGAATCTGTTTTTT. It codes for CSARDETGNLFF.

V gene TRBV7-2 combines with J gene TRBJ2-2; D unresolved. V was trimmed by 4 bases and J by 0 bases, leaving 9 bases between them. This CDR3 contains 15 residues. Germline CDR1 and CDR2: SGHTA and FQGNSA. The CDR3, as DNA: TGTGCCAGCAGCTCCTATTCCGCGAACACCGGGGAGCTGTTTTTT. This sequence encodes CASSSYSANTGELFF.

The V and J genes are TRBV18 and TRBJ2-1, with 9 bases identical to TRBD2. The CDR3 loop spans 17 amino acids. The ends lost 1 base at V and 6 bases at J; junction bases unmatched: 10. Germline values: CDR1 KGHSH, CDR2 LQKENI. The CDR3 nucleotides are TGTGCCAGCTCACCACGGGCTAGCGGGACTTTAAGCAATGAGCAGTTCTTC. The encoded protein is CASSPRASGTLSNEQFF.

Only a few counts were recorded for this clonotype. The rearrangement joins TRBV6-1 to TRBJ1-5, with D perhaps TRBD1 (6 bases). Trimming left V 5 bases short and J 3 bases short, with 17 bases between. The CDR3 has 16 amino acids. Germline assignment: CDR1 MNHNS and CDR2 SASEGT. CDR3 amino acids: CASSSSRGPFNQPQHF. The CDR3 DNA follows: TGTGCCAGCAGTTCCTCCAGGGGCCCATTCAATCAGCCCCAGCATTTT.

This clonotype was seen ten or more times. DNA for the CDR3: TGCAGTGCTAGAGGACTAGTGGGGGGGACCGGGGAGCTGTTTTTT. As protein: CSARGLVGGTGELFF. V and J are TRBV20-1 and TRBJ2-2, with 7 positions matching TRBD2. J was trimmed by 5 bases and V by 1 base; bases with no gene match: 7. The CDR3 runs 15 residues. CDR1 DFQATT and CDR2 SNEGSKA come from the germline V gene (reference sequence).

The rearrangement links TRBV28 to TRBJ1-5; D not resolved. V was trimmed by 6 bases and J by 0 bases, leaving 15 bases between them. This CDR3 contains 16 residues. Germline V lookup: CDR1 MDHEN, CDR2 SYDVKM. DNA for the CDR3: TGTGCCAGCAGGTTAGAGACTTCCGGTAGCAATCAGCCCCAGCATTTT. This gives the protein CASRLETSGSNQPQHF.

In its sample, this clonotype was seen once. A much larger clone differs by one base, so this may be a read error. This chain links TRBV24-1 with TRBJ2-7; 8 nucleotides align to TRBD1. Trimming cost V 4 bases and J 9 bases; bases outside gene matches: 10. Per the germline V gene, CDR1 is KGHDR and CDR2 is SFDVKD. This CDR3 spans 14 amino acids. CDR3 sequence (DNA): TGTGCCACCAGTGACAACCGGGACAGGTTGTCGCAGTACTTC. This translates into CATSDNRDRLSQYF.

This clonotype was observed once. This may be a read error, as it is one base from a much larger clone. The chain has TRBV7-7 and TRBJ1-4; tentative D call: TRBD1 (6 bases). Germline V gene data show CDR1 as SSHAT and CDR2 as FNYEAQ (reference sequence). CDR3 size: 19 residues. The CDR3 reads CASSLGRETGPKYNEKLFF. The CDR3 DNA reads as TGTGCTAGCAGCTTAGGACGAGAAACAGGGCCCAAATATAATGAAAAACTGTTTTTT.

This clonotype was detected ten times or more. This chain uses TRBV30 with TRBJ2-1; 13 bases fit TRBD2. Trimming removed 3 bases from V and 1 base from J; junction bases left unmatched: 6. This CDR3 has 17 residues. The germline gives CDR1 GTSNPN, CDR2 SVGIG (reference sequence). The CDR3, as DNA: TGTGCCTGGAGCCGGACTAGCGGGAGAGGTTCCTACAATGAGCAGTTCTTC. Protein: CAWSRTSGRGSYNEQFF.

This clonotype was found a few times. The rearrangement joins TRBV6-2 or TRBV6-3 to TRBJ1-5; TRBD1 aligns across 7 bases. CDR1 and CDR2 from the germline V gene are MNHEY and SVGEGT. V shed 4 bases, J shed 1 base, and the junction held 10 bases outside the gene matches. The CDR3 contains 17 residues. The CDR3 loop reads CASSSTGGGRSNQPQHF. In DNA, the CDR3 is TGTGCCAGCAGTTCCACGGGAGGGGGCCGAAGCAATCAGCCCCAGCATTTT.

Points on this clonotype: A single base separates this from a much larger clone, so it may be a read error. This chain links TRBV15 with TRBJ2-7, with D perhaps TRBD2 (5 bases). The length of the CDR3 is 15 residues. Trimming took 5 bases from V and 6 from J, leaving 20 bases between them. Germline CDR1 and CDR2: LNHNV and YYDKDF (reference sequence). CDR3 sequence: CATSGVSGKRSEQYF. In DNA form, the CDR3 reads TGTGCCACCAGCGGAGTTTCCGGGAAAAGGAGCGAGCAGTACTTC.

The chain combines TRBV5-1 with TRBJ2-4, with 7 bases matching TRBD2. Germline CDR1 is SGHRS and CDR2 is YFSETQ. CDR3 length: 17 amino acids. J was trimmed by 1 base and V by 0 bases; bases with no gene match: 7. The DNA of the CDR3 is TGCGCCAGCAGCTTGGCCGTCGGAGCGGGGGCCAAAAACATTCAGTACTTC. It encodes CASSLAVGAGAKNIQYF.

This clonotype was found many times. Here the CDR3 DNA reads TGTGCCAGGCCCTGGCTCCCCTCCTACAATGAGCAGTTCTTC. This encodes CARPWLPSYNEQFF. The genes are TRBV27 and TRBJ2-1; no reliable D call. Trimming left V 9 bases short and J 0 bases short, with 12 bases between. The germline V gene encodes CDR1 MNHEY and CDR2 SMNVEV (reference sequence). The CDR3 spans 14 residues.

This clonotype was seen ten or more times. The chain employs TRBV12-3 or TRBV12-4 and TRBJ2-7; 9 bases match TRBD2. CDR3 length equals 15 residues. Trimming at V came to 5 bases and at J to 4 bases, leaving 9 bases not matched to a gene. In DNA, the CDR3 is TGTGCCAGCAGTCCGAGCGGGACTAGCCAGTACGAGCAGTACTTC. It translates to CASSPSGTSQYEQYF.

In its sample, this clonotype was seen a few times. The CDR3 loop is CSAPGTGGMDTQYF. As DNA, the CDR3 is TGCAGTGCTCCCGGGACAGGGGGTATGGATACGCAGTATTTT. The rearrangement uses TRBV20-1 and TRBJ2-3, with 11 nucleotides matching TRBD1. There are 14 residues in the CDR3. Unmatched junction bases numbered 7, after V lost 5 bases and J lost 6 bases. In germline, CDR1 is DFQATT, CDR2 SNEGSKA (reference sequence).

The CDR3 coding sequence is TGTGCCAGCAGTTGGACGACAGGGCCGGTGGGTAAACTGTTTTTT. Its protein product is CASSWTTGPVGKLFF. The V call is TRBV28, the J call TRBJ1-4, with TRBD1 identical over 7 bases. The CDR3 runs 15 residues. Germline trimming cut 4 bases from V and 11 bases from J; bases unmatched to any gene: 13. CDR1 is MDHEN and CDR2 is SYDVKM in the germline V gene.

This clonotype appeared many times. V and J are TRBV5-1 and TRBJ2-3; no clear D gene. The V gene lost 0 bases and the J gene lost 2 bases, with 10 bases spanning the gap. Germline CDR1 reads SGHRS; CDR2 reads YFSETQ. The CDR3 extends over 15 amino acids. CDR3 nucleotide sequence: TGCGCCAGCAGCTTGGCCAATTTAAACACAGATACGCAGTATTTT. Protein product: CASSLANLNTDTQYF.